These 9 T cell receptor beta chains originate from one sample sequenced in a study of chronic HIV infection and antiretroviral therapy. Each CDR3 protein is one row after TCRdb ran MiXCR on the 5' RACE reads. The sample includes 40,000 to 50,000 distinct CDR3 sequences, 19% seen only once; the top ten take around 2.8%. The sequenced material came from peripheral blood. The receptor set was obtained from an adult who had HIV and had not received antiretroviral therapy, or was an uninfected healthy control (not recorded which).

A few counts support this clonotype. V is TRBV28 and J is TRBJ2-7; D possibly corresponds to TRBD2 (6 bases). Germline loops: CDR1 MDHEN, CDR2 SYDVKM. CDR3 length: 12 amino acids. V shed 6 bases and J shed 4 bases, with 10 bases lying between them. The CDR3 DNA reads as TGTGCCAGCAGCAAGGCGGGGTACGAGCAGTACTTC. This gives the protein CASSKAGYEQYF.

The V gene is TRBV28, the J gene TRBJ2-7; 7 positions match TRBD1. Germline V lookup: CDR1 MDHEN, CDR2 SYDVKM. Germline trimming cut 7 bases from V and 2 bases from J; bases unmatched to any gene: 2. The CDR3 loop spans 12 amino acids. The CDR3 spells CASTGTAYEQYF. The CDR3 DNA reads TGTGCCAGCACCGGGACAGCCTACGAGCAGTACTTC.

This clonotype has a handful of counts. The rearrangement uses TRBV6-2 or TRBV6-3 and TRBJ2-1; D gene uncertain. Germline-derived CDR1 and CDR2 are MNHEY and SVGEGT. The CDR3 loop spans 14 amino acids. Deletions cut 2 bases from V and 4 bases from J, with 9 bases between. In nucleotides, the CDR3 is TGTGCCAGCAGTTACGGTCTAGAGTACAATGAGCAGTTCTTC. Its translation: CASSYGLEYNEQFF.

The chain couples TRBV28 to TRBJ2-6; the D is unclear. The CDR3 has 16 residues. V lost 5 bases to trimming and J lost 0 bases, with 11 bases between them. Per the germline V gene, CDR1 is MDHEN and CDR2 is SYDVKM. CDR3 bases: TGTGCCAGCAGTCTTACAGCCACCTCTGGGGCCAACGTCCTGACTTTC. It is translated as CASSLTATSGANVLTF.

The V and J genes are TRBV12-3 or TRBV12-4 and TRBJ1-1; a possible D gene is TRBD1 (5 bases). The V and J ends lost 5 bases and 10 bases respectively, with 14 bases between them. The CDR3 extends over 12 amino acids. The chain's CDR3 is CASSLGARVAFF. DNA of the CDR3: TGTGCCAGCAGTCTCGGCGCCAGGGTAGCTTTCTTT.

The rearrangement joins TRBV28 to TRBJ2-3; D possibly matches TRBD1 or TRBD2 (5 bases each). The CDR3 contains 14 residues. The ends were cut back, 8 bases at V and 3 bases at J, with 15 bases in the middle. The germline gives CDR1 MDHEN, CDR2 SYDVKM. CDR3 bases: TGTGCCAGCTTGTTGAGGGGAAGGACAGATACGCAGTATTTT. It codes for CASLLRGRTDTQYF. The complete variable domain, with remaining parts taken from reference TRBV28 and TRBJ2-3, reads DVKVTQSSRYLVKRTGEKVFLECVQDMDHENMFWYRQDPGLGLRLIYFSYDVKMKEKGDIPEGYSVSREKKERFSLILESASTNQTSMYLCASLLRGRTDTQYFGPGTRLTVL.

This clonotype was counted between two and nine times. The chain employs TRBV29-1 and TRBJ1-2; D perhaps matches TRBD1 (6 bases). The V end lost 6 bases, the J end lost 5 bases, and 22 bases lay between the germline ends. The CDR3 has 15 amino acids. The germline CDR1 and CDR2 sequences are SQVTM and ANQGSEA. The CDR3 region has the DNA TGCAGCGTGGGGGCAAGTGGGCAGGCGACTTATGGCTACACCTTC. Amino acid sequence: CSVGASGQATYGYTF. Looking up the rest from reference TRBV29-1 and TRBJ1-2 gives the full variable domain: SAVISQKPSRDICQRGTSLTIQCQVDSQVTMMFWYRQQPGQSLTLIATANQGSEATYESGFVIDKFPISRPNLTFSTLTVSNMSPEDSSIYLCSVGASGQATYGYTFGSGTRLTVV.

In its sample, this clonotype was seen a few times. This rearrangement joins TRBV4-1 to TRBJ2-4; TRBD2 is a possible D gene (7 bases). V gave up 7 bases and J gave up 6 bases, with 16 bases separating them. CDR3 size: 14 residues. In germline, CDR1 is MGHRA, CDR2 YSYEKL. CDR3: CASTPLGGGNIQYF. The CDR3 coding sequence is TGCGCCAGCACCCCGCTAGGGGGGGGAAACATTCAGTACTTC.

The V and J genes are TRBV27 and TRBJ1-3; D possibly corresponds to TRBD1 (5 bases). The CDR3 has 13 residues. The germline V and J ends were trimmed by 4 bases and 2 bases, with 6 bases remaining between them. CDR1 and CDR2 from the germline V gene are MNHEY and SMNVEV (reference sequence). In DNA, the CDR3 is TGTGCCAGCAGTTCGACAGCTGGAAACACCATATATTTT. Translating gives CASSSTAGNTIYF.